A selection of T cell receptor beta chains follows, all from one sample in a study of cytomegalovirus exposure and HLA in healthy donors. Sequencing was performed with immunoSEQ multiplex PCR; in TCRdb, only in-frame clones are kept and a portion is missing. The sample carries roughly 140,000 clones, about 84% recorded once. The sequenced sample consisted of PBMCs. The origin of the receptors is a woman aged 40 to 50 in good health and CMV-seropositive. Both conserved end residues are part of each CDR3. D genes are given only for firm matches. Size is omitted from some rows. Given values are once, few, many or a class for expanded clones.

v_gene	d_gene	abundance	j_gene	CDR3nt	CDR3aa
TRBV29-1	NA	NA	TRBJ1-2	TGCAGCGTCGCGCAGGGAAGGTGGACCTATGGCTACACCTTC	CSVAQGRWTYGYTF
TRBV7-9	NA	NA	TRBJ2-7	TGTGCCAGCAGCCCTCTCGCACTAACCAACGAGCAGTACTTC	CASSPLALTNEQYF
TRBV6-1	NA	NA	TRBJ2-6	TGTGCCAGCAGCGAATCCGCGGGGTCCGGGGCCAACGTCCTGACTTTC	CASSESAGSGANVLTF
TRBV27	NA	NA	TRBJ2-7	TGTGCCAGCAGTTTATCGAGTCTCCATTACGCCCACGAGCAGTACTTC	CASSLSSLHYAHEQYF
TRBV5-1	TRBD1	once	TRBJ2-1	TGCGCCAGCAGCTCCGGGACAGGGTTTAATAATGAGCAGTTCTTC	CASSSGTGFNNEQFF
TRBV7-8	TRBD2	NA	TRBJ2-7	TGTGCCAGCAGCCCACGTACTAGCGGGACCTACGAGCAGTACTTC	CASSPRTSGTYEQYF
TRBV5-4	TRBD2	few	TRBJ2-1	TGTGCCAGCAGCTATGGACTAGCGATTAGCAATGAGCAGTTCTTC	CASSYGLAISNEQFF
TRBV7-9	NA	NA	TRBJ1-1	TGTGCCAGCAGCCCCTTGCGGGGAAGGCCTGGAGGATCTGAAGCTTTCTTT	CASSPLRGRPGGSEAFF
TRBV5-1	NA	NA	TRBJ2-5	TGCGCCAGCAGCTTGGACGGAGAGACCCAGTACTTC	CASSLDGETQYF
TRBV7-3	NA	NA	TRBJ2-5	TGTGCCAGCAGCTTAAGGGGGGGGGACAGGTCTGTGGGGGAGACCCAGTACTTC	CASSLRGGDRSVGETQYF
TRBV19	NA	NA	TRBJ1-2	TGTGCCAGTAGTTCCGGACAGAACTATGGCTACACCTTC	CASSSGQNYGYTF
TRBV10-1	TRBD2	NA	TRBJ2-2	TGCGCCAGCAGTGTTCAGCGGGAGAACCTTCCCGGGGAGCTGTTTTTT	CASSVQRENLPGELFF
TRBV5-1	NA	NA	TRBJ1-2	TGCGCCAGCAGCTTGGTGCCGTCGATACGTGAGAGCTATGGCTACACCTTC	CASSLVPSIRESYGYTF
TRBV27	TRBD2	NA	TRBJ2-3	TGTGCCAGCAGCGGACTAGCGATTGGGGCAGATACGCAGTATTTT	CASSGLAIGADTQYF
TRBV19	TRBD2	NA	TRBJ2-7	TGTGCCAGTAGCAAGGCAGGGACTAGCGGGAGGGACGAGCAGTACTTC	CASSKAGTSGRDEQYF
TRBV28	TRBD2	NA	TRBJ2-1	TGTGCCAGCAGCTCACTAGCGGGAGAGAGCAATGAGCAGTTCTTC	CASSSLAGESNEQFF
TRBV21-1	NA	NA	TRBJ2-7	TGTGCCAGCAGCAACGGAAACAGGAGACTCTACGAGCAGTACTTC	CASSNGNRRLYEQYF
TRBV18	TRBD1	NA	TRBJ2-7	TGTGCCAGCTCACCACCGGGGAAACAGGGGCCCTACGAGCAGTACTTC	CASSPPGKQGPYEQYF
TRBV7-6	TRBD1	NA	TRBJ2-3	TGTGCCAGCAGCCTAGGGACAGGGACTACAGATACGCAGTATTTT	CASSLGTGTTDTQYF
TRBV18	NA	NA	TRBJ1-1	TGTGCCAGCTCGGATAGCCTCGGGGGGACTGAAGCTTTCTTT	CASSDSLGGTEAFF
TRBV5-3	NA	NA	TRBJ2-1	TGTGCCAGAAGCCCTACCATGTGCTCCTACAATGAGCAGTTCTTC	CARSPTMCSYNEQFF
TRBV4-1	NA	NA	TRBJ1-6	TGCGCCAGCAGCCCACAATTCGATTCACCCCTCCACTTT	CASSPQFDSPLHF
TRBV7-9	TRBD2	NA	TRBJ2-5	TGTTCCAGCAGCCCGTGGACTAGTGTAGAGACCCAGTACTTC	CSSSPWTSVETQYF
TRBV14	NA	few	TRBJ2-1	TGTGCCAGCAGCCAAGAAGGACAATACAATGAGCAGTTCTTC	CASSQEGQYNEQFF
TRBV19	NA	NA	TRBJ2-1	TGTGCCAGTAGACAGATCTACTACAATGAGCAGTTCTTC	CASRQIYYNEQFF
TRBV2	NA	NA	TRBJ2-5	TGTGCCAGCACGTTGTCCCCAGAGACCCAGTACTTC	CASTLSPETQYF
TRBV9	NA	NA	TRBJ2-1	TGTGCCAGCAGCGTAGGAATGGGGGCCAATGAGCAGTTCTTC	CASSVGMGANEQFF
TRBV11-2	NA	once	TRBJ1-3	TGTGCCAGCAGCGTGCGGGGAACGGAAAACACCATATATTTT	CASSVRGTENTIYF
TRBV5-1	TRBD2	NA	TRBJ2-3	TGCGCCAGCAGCTACGCGGGCGGGAGTCTGGATACGCAGTATTTT	CASSYAGGSLDTQYF
TRBV28	NA	NA	TRBJ2-2	TGTGCCAGCGTAGGGGGAGTAGGTGGGGAGCTGTTTTTT	CASVGGVGGELFF
TRBV19	NA	NA	TRBJ2-1	TGTGCCAGTAGTATTAAGGAGGACCCCTACAATGAGCAGTTCTTC	CASSIKEDPYNEQFF
TRBV6-7	NA	NA	TRBJ2-7	TGTGCCAGCAGTTACCCTAGCCCGGGACATGCAACCTACGAGCAGTACTTC	CASSYPSPGHATYEQYF
TRBV27	TRBD1	few	TRBJ1-2	TGTGCCACCCGGACAGGCTCTTTTCTTGGTGGTGGCTACACCTTC	CATRTGSFLGGGYTF
TRBV11-2	NA	NA	TRBJ2-1	TGTGCCAGCAGCCTATCCCGGGACTTACGATACAATGAGCAGTTCTTC	CASSLSRDLRYNEQFF